One and the same sample provided the 8 T cell receptor beta chains below, sequenced in a study of blood T cell repertoires in COVID-19. Profiling relied on immunoSEQ multiplex PCR, and the TCRdb table lists in-frame clones only, not all of them. The sample comprises approximately 140,000 clones, around 89% of which are singletons, and around 15% rests with the top ten. The material sequenced was peripheral blood. The receptors come from a young man with COVID-19, enrolled during active disease.

The J gene is TRBJ1-3, the V gene TRBV18; 11 nucleotides align to TRBD1. CDR3 length equals 18 residues. CDR1 and CDR2 (germline): KGHSH, LQKENI. After removal of 3 bases from V and 4 bases from J, the junction contained 11 bases not matched to a gene. The CDR3 DNA reads TGTGCCAGCTCACCGGGACAGGGGGTTATTTCGTCCGGAAACACCATATATTTT. Protein sequence: CASSPGQGVISSGNTIYF.

This sequence joins TRBV12-3 or TRBV12-4 and TRBJ1-1; unclear D gene. The germline V and J ends were trimmed by 0 bases and 5 bases, with 4 bases remaining between them. The CDR3 runs to 12 residues. The CDR3 bases are TGTGCCAGCAGTTTAGCTCAAACTGAAGCTTTCTTT. Encoded protein: CASSLAQTEAFF.

The chain links TRBV28 to TRBJ2-1; tentatively, D is TRBD2 (5 bases). The germline V gene encodes CDR1 MDHEN and CDR2 SYDVKM. The CDR3 length is 17 residues. Trimming stripped 3 bases from V and 4 bases from J, with 19 bases between. Here the CDR3 DNA reads TGTGCCAGCAGTTTCCCCCCTGGAGGAATGTTGTACAATGAGCAGTTCTTC. Amino acids: CASSFPPGGMLYNEQFF.

The chain combines TRBV5-4 with TRBJ2-7; D may be TRBD2 (5 bases). This CDR3 contains 14 residues. Germline V gives CDR1 SGHNT, CDR2 YYREEE (reference sequence). Trimming removed 2 bases from V and 2 bases from J, with 11 bases in between. The DNA for the CDR3 is TGTGCCAGCAGCTTAGCGGTCTCCCCCTACGAGCAGTACTTC. It specifies CASSLAVSPYEQYF.

The V and J genes are TRBV15 and TRBJ1-1; D is unresolved. CDR1 LNHNV and CDR2 YYDKDF come from the germline V gene (reference sequence). CDR3 length equals 14 residues. Between the trimmed V and J ends, which lost 0 bases and 7 bases, there was a span of 12 bases. CDR3 region: CATSREALSGEAFF. The CDR3 DNA reads as TGTGCCACCAGCAGAGAGGCGTTATCGGGTGAAGCTTTCTTT.

The V call is TRBV29-1, the J call TRBJ2-3; 7 nucleotides align to TRBD2. The junction had 5 bases not matched to a gene; V was cut back by 4 bases and J by 4 bases. CDR3 length equals 13 residues. Looked up from germline, CDR1 is SQVTM and CDR2 is ANQGSEA. The CDR3 is CSVGRGSADTQYF. CDR3 DNA: TGCAGCGTTGGGCGCGGGAGCGCAGATACGCAGTATTTT.

V gene TRBV4-1 combines with J gene TRBJ2-5; no reliable D call. Germline-derived CDR1 and CDR2 are MGHRA and YSYEKL. Trimming removed 1 base at V and 4 bases at J, with 7 bases between. This CDR3 is 13 amino acids long. The CDR3 here is CASSQAVIETQYF. The CDR3 DNA follows: TGCGCCAGCAGCCAAGCGGTTATAGAGACCCAGTACTTC.

This clone was detected only once. The CDR3 protein is CASSPLPSGGEQYF. As DNA, the CDR3 is TGTGCCAGCAGCCCCCTCCCGTCCGGCGGAGAGCAGTACTTC. This chain links TRBV7-3 with TRBJ2-7, with D hard to call. The germline V gene has CDR1 SGHTA and CDR2 FQGTGA. The CDR3 length is 14 residues. Between the trimmed V and J ends, which lost 5 bases and 7 bases, there was a span of 18 bases.